The rows below give T cell receptor beta chains drawn from one sample of a study of blood T cells in healthy people across ages. One entry per CDR3 protein, called by TCRdb with MiXCR from the 5' RACE reads. In the table there are more than 700,000 distinct CDR3 sequences, 53% of which are singletons. Sequencing was done on a sample of blood. The receptor set was obtained from a man aged 80 or over in good health. Both conserved end residues are part of each CDR3. The D gene is left open where the match is weak. The size entry is marked missing in some rows and otherwise reads once, few, many or a size class.

abundance,d_gene,j_gene,v_gene,CDR3aa,CDR3nt
few,-,TRBJ1-2,TRBV6-1,CASSEIAANRDGYTF,TGTGCCAGCAGTGAAATCGCAGCGAACCGAGACGGCTACACCTTC
few,-,TRBJ1-5,TRBV5-5,CASSSYEYGNNQPQHF,TGTGCCAGCAGCTCCTACGAGTACGGTAACAATCAGCCCCAGCATTTT
-,-,TRBJ2-5,TRBV28,CASTSGGLKTQYF,TGTGCCAGCACCTCAGGGGGACTGAAGACCCAGTACTTC
-,-,TRBJ1-5,TRBV2,CASSEGAIPGGNQPQHF,TGTGCCAGCAGTGAAGGGGCAATCCCGGGCGGCAATCAGCCCCAGCATTTT
-,-,TRBJ2-1,TRBV7-3,CASSSGTREQFF,TGTGCCAGCAGCTCCGGGACAAGGGAGCAGTTCTTC
-,TRBD2,TRBJ2-7,TRBV6-2/TRBV6-3,CASGYPSSGGDYEQYF,TGTGCCAGCGGTTATCCCTCGAGCGGGGGGGATTACGAGCAGTACTTC
few,TRBD1,TRBJ2-5,TRBV13,CASSSQGLETQYF,TGTGCCAGCAGCTCACAGGGGTTGGAGACCCAGTACTTC
once,-,TRBJ1-5,TRBV18,CASSTTRGGINQPQHF,TGTGCCAGCTCAACAACTCGGGGGGGTATCAATCAGCCCCAGCATTTT
-,-,TRBJ2-7,TRBV5-1,CASSLSYGDYEQYF,TGCGCCAGCAGCTTGTCGTACGGGGACTACGAGCAGTACTTC
once,-,TRBJ2-7,TRBV11-2,CASRQDTYEQYF,TGTGCCAGTAGACAGGATACCTACGAGCAGTACTTC
-,-,TRBJ2-1,TRBV7-2,CASSLVWGNEQFF,TGTGCCAGCAGCTTAGTCTGGGGGAATGAGCAGTTCTTC
-,TRBD1,TRBJ1-5,TRBV24-1,CATSDHGQGRNQPQHF,TGTGCCACCAGTGACCACGGACAGGGCCGCAATCAGCCCCAGCATTTT
-,-,TRBJ2-3,TRBV12-3/TRBV12-4,CASSTTGLPPDTQYF,TGTGCCAGCAGCACGACAGGTTTACCACCAGATACGCAGTATTTT
few,-,TRBJ2-5,TRBV4-1,CASSQDWGQLQETQYF,TGCGCCAGCAGCCAAGATTGGGGGCAGCTCCAAGAGACCCAGTACTTC
few,TRBD1,TRBJ2-3,TRBV9,CASSMGQGTDTQYF,TGTGCCAGCAGCATGGGACAGGGAACAGATACGCAGTATTTT
once,TRBD2,TRBJ2-3,TRBV12-3/TRBV12-4,CASSPRGAATSTDTQYF,TGTGCCAGCAGTCCGCGGGGGGCCGCGACTAGCACAGATACGCAGTATTTT
few,TRBD1,TRBJ2-3,TRBV5-1,CASSLASKDRDRYAYF,TGCGCCAGCAGCTTGGCCTCCAAGGATAGGGACAGATACGCGTATTTT
-,-,TRBJ2-3,TRBV27,CASSPLAPPAADTQYF,TGTGCCAGCAGTCCCCTCGCTCCGCCTGCGGCAGATACGCAGTATTTT
-,TRBD1,TRBJ1-2,TRBV6-2/TRBV6-3,CASSYLGTDYTF,TGTGCCAGCAGTTACTTAGGGACAGACTACACCTTC
few,TRBD1,TRBJ1-2,TRBV20-1,CSARGMGQGETYGYTF,TGCAGTGCTCGCGGTATGGGCCAGGGGGAAACTTATGGCTACACCTTC
-,TRBD1,TRBJ1-2,TRBV4-1,CASSQVGTGIRNGYTF,TGCGCCAGCAGCCAAGTGGGGACAGGGATTCGGAATGGCTACACCTTC
few,-,TRBJ2-3,TRBV5-1,CASHSAVAGTDTQYF,TGCGCCAGCCACTCGGCGGTAGCTGGCACAGATACGCAGTATTTT
-,TRBD2,TRBJ2-1,TRBV28,CASSFISGSYNEQFF,TGTGCCAGCAGTTTTATAAGCGGGAGCTACAATGAGCAGTTCTTC
-,-,TRBJ2-3,TRBV5-1,CASSFGQSTGTQYF,TGCGCCAGCAGCTTTGGACAGAGTACAGGTACGCAGTATTTT
-,TRBD1,TRBJ2-1,TRBV6-2/TRBV6-3,CASSYLGTGGNEQFF,TGTGCCAGCAGTTACCTAGGGACAGGGGGCAATGAGCAGTTCTTC
few,TRBD1,TRBJ2-1,TRBV29-1,CSVATGTGWNEQFF,TGCAGCGTTGCAACCGGGACAGGGTGGAATGAGCAGTTCTTC
-,TRBD1,TRBJ1-5,TRBV5-1,CASSVGQGANQPQHF,TGCGCCAGCAGCGTGGGACAGGGGGCTAATCAGCCCCAGCATTTT
-,TRBD1,TRBJ1-6,TRBV3-1,CASSQGTGNSPLHF,TGTGCCAGCAGCCAAGGGACAGGGAATTCACCCCTCCACTTT
-,-,TRBJ1-6,TRBV4-3,CASSQDDMRNSPLHF,TGCGCCAGCAGCCAAGATGATATGCGGAATTCACCCCTCCACTTT
-,TRBD2,TRBJ2-7,TRBV20-1,CSASGSGSPKSYNEQYF,TGCAGTGCTAGCGGTAGCGGGAGCCCCAAGTCCTACAATGAGCAGTACTTC
-,-,TRBJ1-2,TRBV6-1,CASSIRGSYGYTF,TGTGCCAGCAGCATCCGGGGTTCCTATGGCTACACCTTC
few,-,TRBJ1-5,TRBV20-1,CSARDLRRAQHF,TGCAGTGCTAGAGATCTTCGGAGGGCCCAGCATTTT
once,-,TRBJ2-4,TRBV6-1,CASRSRLAKNIQYF,TGTGCCAGCAGGTCAAGATTAGCCAAAAACATTCAGTACTTC
few,TRBD1,TRBJ1-1,TRBV12-3/TRBV12-4,CASSRDRGNTEAFF,TGTGCCAGCAGCCGGGACAGGGGGAACACTGAAGCTTTCTTT
-,-,TRBJ2-1,TRBV7-9,CASSLLLGSEQFF,TGTGCCAGCAGCTTATTATTAGGGAGTGAGCAGTTCTTC
once,TRBD1,TRBJ1-1,TRBV27,CASSVQGATEAFF,TGTGCCAGCAGTGTACAGGGGGCTACTGAAGCTTTCTTT
-,TRBD2,TRBJ2-5,TRBV15,CATSRDGGLAYNEQYF,TGTGCCACCAGCAGAGATGGGGGACTAGCCTACAATGAGCAGTACTTC
few,-,TRBJ2-5,TRBV20-1,CSASVTASKETQYF,TGCAGTGCTAGCGTGACGGCCTCAAAAGAGACCCAGTACTTC
-,-,TRBJ2-1,TRBV7-3,CASSLIARGGGNEQFF,TGTGCCAGCAGCTTAATAGCCAGGGGAGGGGGCAATGAGCAGTTCTTC
once,-,TRBJ2-1,TRBV7-7,CASSLAAGGEQFF,TGTGCTAGCAGCTTAGCAGCTGGTGGTGAGCAGTTCTTC
many,TRBD1,TRBJ1-6,TRBV5-1,CASSSRDRANSPLHF,TGCGCCAGCAGCAGCCGGGACAGAGCTAATTCACCCCTCCACTTT
few,-,TRBJ2-1,TRBV2,CASQRSKGGEQFF,TGTGCCAGCCAACGCTCGAAGGGGGGTGAGCAGTTCTTC
-,-,TRBJ1-3,TRBV7-9,CASSFLGRLFSGNTIYF,TGTGCCAGCAGCTTCCTTGGGAGGCTGTTCTCTGGAAACACCATATATTTT
-,-,TRBJ2-7,TRBV28,CAGGGSYEQYF,TGTGCCGGGGGAGGCTCCTACGAGCAGTACTTC
-,-,TRBJ2-5,TRBV12-3/TRBV12-4,CASSFGGMGETQYF,TGTGCCAGCAGTTTTGGGGGGATGGGGGAGACCCAGTACTTC
few,-,TRBJ2-3,TRBV20-1,CSATPQRATDTQYF,TGCAGTGCTACGCCCCAGAGGGCCACAGATACGCAGTATTTT
once,TRBD1,TRBJ1-4,TRBV12-3/TRBV12-4,CASRTGKAEKLFF,TGTGCCAGCAGGACAGGGAAAGCTGAAAAACTGTTTTTT
-,TRBD2,TRBJ2-1,TRBV20-1,CSARARALAGGGYEQFF,TGCAGTGCTAGGGCCAGAGCACTAGCGGGAGGAGGGTATGAGCAGTTCTTC
-,TRBD2,TRBJ2-1,TRBV3-1,CASSQGAGGPSEQFF,TGTGCCAGCAGCCAAGGGGCGGGAGGGCCTAGTGAGCAGTTCTTC